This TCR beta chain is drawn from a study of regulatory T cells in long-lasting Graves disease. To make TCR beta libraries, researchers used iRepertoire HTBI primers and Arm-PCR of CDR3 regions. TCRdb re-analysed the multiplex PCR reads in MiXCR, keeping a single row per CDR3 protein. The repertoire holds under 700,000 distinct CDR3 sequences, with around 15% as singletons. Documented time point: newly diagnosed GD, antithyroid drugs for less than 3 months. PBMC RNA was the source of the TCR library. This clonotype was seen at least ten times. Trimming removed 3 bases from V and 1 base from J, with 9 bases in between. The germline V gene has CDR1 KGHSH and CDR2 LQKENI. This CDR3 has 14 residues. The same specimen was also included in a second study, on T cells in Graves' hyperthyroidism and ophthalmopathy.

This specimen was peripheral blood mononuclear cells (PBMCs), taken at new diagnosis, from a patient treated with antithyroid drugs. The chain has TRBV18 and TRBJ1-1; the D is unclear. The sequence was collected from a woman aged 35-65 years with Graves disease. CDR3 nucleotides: TGTGCCAGCTCACCTAAACGGGGGAACACTGAAGCTTTCTTT. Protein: CASSPKRGNTEAFF.